This T cell receptor (beta chain) was recovered during a study of blood T cell repertoires in COVID-19. Clones were read by immunoSEQ multiplex PCR, and TCRdb kept only the in-frame ones, dropping some. Of 150,000 to 200,000 clones in the sample, around nine tenths were seen once. This CDR3 has 14 residues. V gave up 0 bases and J gave up 2 bases, with 7 bases separating them. Germline assignment: CDR1 MGHRA and CDR2 YSYEKL. The rearrangement joins TRBV4-1 to TRBJ1-2; no firm D call. Sequencing was performed on peripheral blood. The TCR originated in a woman between 70 and 85 years old with COVID-19, enrolled during active disease. The CDR3 sequence: CASSQEVQNYGYTF. The CDR3, as DNA: TGCGCCAGCAGCCAAGAGGTACAGAACTATGGCTACACCTTC.